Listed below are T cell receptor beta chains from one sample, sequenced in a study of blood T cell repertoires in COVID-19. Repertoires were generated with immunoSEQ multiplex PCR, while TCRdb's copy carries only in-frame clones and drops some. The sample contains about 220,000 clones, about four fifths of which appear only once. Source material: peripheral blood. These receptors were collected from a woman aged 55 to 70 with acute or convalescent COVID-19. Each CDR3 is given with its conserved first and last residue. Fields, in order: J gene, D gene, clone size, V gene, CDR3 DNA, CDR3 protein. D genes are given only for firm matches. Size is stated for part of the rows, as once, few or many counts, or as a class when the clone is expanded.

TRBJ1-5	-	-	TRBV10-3	TGTGCCATCAGTGAAGGCGGAAACAATCAGCCCCAGCATTTT	CAISEGGNNQPQHF
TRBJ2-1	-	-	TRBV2	TGTGCCAGCACGGGAATCTCCAATGAGCAGTTCTTC	CASTGISNEQFF
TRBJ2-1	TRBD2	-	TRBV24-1	TGTGCCACCAGTGATAACGGACTAGTTTACAATGAGCAGTTCTTC	CATSDNGLVYNEQFF
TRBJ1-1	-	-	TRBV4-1	TGCGCCAGCAAGCGGGAGGGGAACACTGAAGCTTTCTTT	CASKREGNTEAFF
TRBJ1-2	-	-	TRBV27	TGTGCCAGCAGCCCGCTTGGGTCAGGCTATGGCTACACCTTC	CASSPLGSGYGYTF
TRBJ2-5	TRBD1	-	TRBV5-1	TGCGCCAGCAGCAAAGACAGGGGCTCTCAGGAGACCCAGTACTTC	CASSKDRGSQETQYF
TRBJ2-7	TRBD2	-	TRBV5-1	TGCGCCAGCAGCTTGGCGGGACTAGTCGGCGAGCAGTACTTC	CASSLAGLVGEQYF
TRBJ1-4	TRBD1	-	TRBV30	TGTGCCTGGAGTACCGGGACAGGGAATGAAAAACTGTTTTTT	CAWSTGTGNEKLFF
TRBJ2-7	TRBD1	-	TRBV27	TGTGCCAGCACCAAAAAGGGGGCGCAGTACGAGCAGTACTTC	CASTKKGAQYEQYF
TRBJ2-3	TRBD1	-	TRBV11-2	TGTGCCAGCAGCGAACGGACAGGGAGCACAGATACGCAGTATTTT	CASSERTGSTDTQYF
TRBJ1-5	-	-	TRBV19	TGTGCCAGTAGCGCTAAGCGGAATCAGCCCCAGCATTTT	CASSAKRNQPQHF
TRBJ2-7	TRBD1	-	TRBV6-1	TGTGCCAGCAGTGAATTTACAGGGGGCTCCTACGAGCAGTACTTC	CASSEFTGGSYEQYF
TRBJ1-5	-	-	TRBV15	TGTGCCACCAGCAGACAAGCGGAGGGGCAGCCCCAGCATTTT	CATSRQAEGQPQHF
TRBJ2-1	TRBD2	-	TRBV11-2	TGTGCCAGCAGCCTAAACAGGACTAGCGGGGGAGTGGGGAATGAGCAGTTCTTC	CASSLNRTSGGVGNEQFF
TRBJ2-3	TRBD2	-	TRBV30	TGTGCCTGGAGTGCGAGCGGGGTTGAAGATACGCAGTATTTT	CAWSASGVEDTQYF
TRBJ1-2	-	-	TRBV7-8	TGTGCCAGCAGCTTTAGTTACCGGGACACGACTCGACCTCACTATGGCTACACCTTC	CASSFSYRDTTRPHYGYTF
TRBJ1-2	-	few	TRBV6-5	TGTGCCGTCCGGGACTACCAAGGCTACACCTTC	CAVRDYQGYTF
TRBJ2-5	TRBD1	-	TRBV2	TGTGCCAGCAGTGAAGCGGGACAGCACCAAGAGACCCAGTACTTC	CASSEAGQHQETQYF
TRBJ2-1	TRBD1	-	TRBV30	TGTGCCTGGAGTGGTGGAACAGGGGTAAATGAGCAGTTCTTC	CAWSGGTGVNEQFF
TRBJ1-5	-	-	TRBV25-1	TGTGCCAGCAGTGACGGGAATCAGCCCCAGCATTTT	CASSDGNQPQHF
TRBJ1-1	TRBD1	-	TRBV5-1	TGCGCCAGCAGCTCGAAATACGACAGGGGGAACACTGAAGCTTTCTTT	CASSSKYDRGNTEAFF
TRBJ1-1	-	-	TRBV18	TGTGCCAGCTCACCACCAGTGGATTCAGGGAAAGCTTTCTTT	CASSPPVDSGKAFF
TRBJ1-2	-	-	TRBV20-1	TGCAGTGCCACCACAGACTATGGCTACACCTTC	CSATTDYGYTF
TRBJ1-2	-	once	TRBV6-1	TGTGCCAGCAGTGACGAGGTTAGCTATGGCTACACCTTC	CASSDEVSYGYTF